This is a list of T cell receptor beta chains from one sample in a study of beta chain features in type 1 diabetes. TCRdb's table, derived via immunoSEQ multiplex PCR, lists solely in-frame clones and lacks some. The top ten hold around 0.05% of the sample, which has some 500,000 clones, approximately 10% seen once. The sequenced material came from naive CD4+ T cells from blood. Receptor source: a young woman in good health. CDR3s include the opening cysteine and the closing phenylalanine or tryptophan. The D gene is left open where the match is weak. Rows give clone size only sometimes, using once, few, many, or a class for an expanded clone.

cdr3_nt cdr3_aa clone_size j_call v_call d_call
TGTGCCAGTAGTCGGGGACAGGGCCTCTACGAGCAGTACTTC CASSRGQGLYEQYF . TRBJ2-7 TRBV19 TRBD1
TGCAGCGTCGCCCCGGGACCACTCTACAATGAGCAGTTCTTC CSVAPGPLYNEQFF few TRBJ2-1 TRBV29-1 .
TGCGCCAGCAGCCAAGGGTTTAAGGATGAAGCTTTCTTT CASSQGFKDEAFF . TRBJ1-1 TRBV4-3 .
TGTGCCAGCAGCTTAGATCCCCGGGGGGGCCCTCGGAATGAGCAGTTCTTC CASSLDPRGGPRNEQFF . TRBJ2-1 TRBV11-2 TRBD2
TGTGCCAGCAGCCTCGGACTAGCGGGGGAAACCCAGTACTTC CASSLGLAGETQYF . TRBJ2-5 TRBV7-2 TRBD2
TGCGCCAGCAGCTGGGGCTTAAATGAGCAGTTCTTC CASSWGLNEQFF few TRBJ2-1 TRBV5-1 .
TGTGCCAGCAGTGCTACACGGGGGGTAGCCACTGAAGCTTTCTTT CASSATRGVATEAFF few TRBJ1-1 TRBV25-1 .
TGTGCTAGTGGTTTGGTATACGGGACAGGAGACAATGAGCAGTTCTTC CASGLVYGTGDNEQFF . TRBJ2-1 TRBV12-5 TRBD1
TGCAGCGTTGAAGGGAGTGAGGAAAACATTCAGTACTTC CSVEGSEENIQYF many TRBJ2-4 TRBV29-1 .
TGTGCCAGCAGCTTTGTGGGTTGGCAAGAGACCCAGTACTTC CASSFVGWQETQYF few TRBJ2-5 TRBV7-2 .
TGTGCCAGCAGCTTAAGCGGGAGCTACGATACGCAGTATTTT CASSLSGSYDTQYF . TRBJ2-3 TRBV7-9 TRBD2
TGCGCCAGCAGCCACCGACTAGGGACAGGGGTGGACAATGAGCAGTTCTTC CASSHRLGTGVDNEQFF . TRBJ2-1 TRBV4-1 TRBD1
TGCAGTGCCCCCGGGTTTTCGGGCCACACCTTC CSAPGFSGHTF . TRBJ1-2 TRBV20-1 .
TGTGCCTGGGAGGTCGGGGTCTATGGCTACACCTTC CAWEVGVYGYTF few TRBJ1-2 TRBV30 .
TGTGCCACCAACGACTGGTACAATGAGCAGTTCTTC CATNDWYNEQFF . TRBJ2-1 TRBV6-5 .
TGTGCCAGCAGCGGACGGACAGGGGGCGTTGAGACCCAGTACTTC CASSGRTGGVETQYF . TRBJ2-5 TRBV9 TRBD1
TGCAGCGTTAGACCCGGTGCCGGCTACACCTTC CSVRPGAGYTF . TRBJ1-2 TRBV29-1 .
TGTGCCAGCAGTTTGGGCGAAAGCTCTGGGGCCAACGTCCTGACTTTC CASSLGESSGANVLTF few TRBJ2-6 TRBV28 .
TGTGCCAGCAGTCCCCCCGGGACACCCGATACGCAGTATTTT CASSPPGTPDTQYF . TRBJ2-3 TRBV6-5 .
TGTGCCAGCAGCCAACGGACAGGGCCTTACCCCGGGGCCAACGTCCTGACTTTC CASSQRTGPYPGANVLTF . TRBJ2-6 TRBV7-8 TRBD1
TGTGCCTGGAGGGTCCGGACCACCTACGAGCAGTACTTC CAWRVRTTYEQYF . TRBJ2-7 TRBV30 .
TGTGCCAGCAGCCCAGGCCGGGAGACCCAGTACTTC CASSPGRETQYF . TRBJ2-5 TRBV7-9 .
TGTGCCAGCAGCGCAGCGGGACAGGGGGCGACTGGCACTGAAGCTTTCTTT CASSAAGQGATGTEAFF . TRBJ1-1 TRBV9 TRBD1
TGCAGCGTCGGACAGTGTAACTCTGGAAACACCATATATTTT CSVGQCNSGNTIYF few TRBJ1-3 TRBV29-1 .
TGTGCCTGGAGGAAGACAGCGAACCTTAATGAAAAACTGTTTTTT CAWRKTANLNEKLFF . TRBJ1-4 TRBV30 .
TGCAGTGCGCGACGCACAGATACGCAGTATTTT CSARRTDTQYF few TRBJ2-3 TRBV20-1 .
TGTGCCAGCAGTCAAAGACAGGGTTATTACGAGCAGTACTTC CASSQRQGYYEQYF few TRBJ2-7 TRBV27 TRBD1
TGTGCCAGCTCACTGACTTACTCCTACAATGAGCAGTTCTTC CASSLTYSYNEQFF few TRBJ2-1 TRBV18 .
TGCGCCAGCAGTCGAGGTACAGGGGGCGGTGAGGACTATGGCTACACCTTC CASSRGTGGGEDYGYTF few TRBJ1-2 TRBV23-1 TRBD1
TGTGCCAGCAGAGGACAGGGGGTTAAGTCACCCCTCCACTTT CASRGQGVKSPLHF few TRBJ1-6 TRBV7-2 TRBD1
TGTGCCAGCAGCCCCGGCCCTGGGAAAAACATTCAGTACTTC CASSPGPGKNIQYF few TRBJ2-4 TRBV13 .
TGTGCCAGCAGTGTGGTTTGGTCTGAAGCTTTCTTT CASSVVWSEAFF . TRBJ1-1 TRBV6-1 .
TGTGCCACCAGCAGAGACGGGTCAGCTGTCTATGGCTACACCTTC CATSRDGSAVYGYTF . TRBJ1-2 TRBV15 .
TGTGCCAGCAGCTTAGCGGTGAGGAACTTCATGAACACTGAAGCTTTCTTT CASSLAVRNFMNTEAFF few TRBJ1-1 TRBV7-9 .
TGTGCCAGCAGCTTAGCGCTGGGGGCCGGGGAGCTGTTTTTT CASSLALGAGELFF . TRBJ2-2 TRBV7-2 .
TGTGCCAGCAGCTCGTCGCGCACTGAAGCTTTCTTT CASSSSRTEAFF . TRBJ1-1 TRBV28 .
TGTGCCTGCCACAGGGGTAGCAATCAGCCCCAGCATTTT CACHRGSNQPQHF few TRBJ1-5 TRBV30 TRBD1
TGTGCCAGCAGCCCCGGGACGGAGAACACAGATACGCAGTATTTT CASSPGTENTDTQYF few TRBJ2-3 TRBV9 .
TGTGCCAGCACCCTTGTTAGCCAAGAGACCCAGTACTTC CASTLVSQETQYF few TRBJ2-5 TRBV7-2 .
TGCAGCGGTGGGGTTTTGCTGGGCAATGAGCAGTTCTTC CSGGVLLGNEQFF . TRBJ2-1 TRBV29-1 .
TGTGCCAGTAGTACGCGTCGGCGGGACTCCACAGATACGCAGTATTTT CASSTRRRDSTDTQYF few TRBJ2-3 TRBV19 .
TGTGCCAGCGGTGAACAGGGCTTTAACACTGAAGCTTTCTTT CASGEQGFNTEAFF few TRBJ1-1 TRBV7-9 .
TGTGCCAGCAGTGTACAGGGGTTCGCTGAAGCTTTCTTT CASSVQGFAEAFF . TRBJ1-1 TRBV2 TRBD1
TGTGCCAGCTCACCTGGGGGCTGGGATCAGCCCCAGCATTTT CASSPGGWDQPQHF . TRBJ1-5 TRBV18 .
TGTGCCAGCTCACCAACTGTCTCCACAGATACGCAGTATTTT CASSPTVSTDTQYF few TRBJ2-3 TRBV18 .
TGTGCCAGCGGTGGGGACAGGGGCTACGAGCAGTACTTC CASGGDRGYEQYF few TRBJ2-7 TRBV11-2 TRBD1